This passage covers 5 T cell receptor beta chains from one sample sequenced in a study of Ad26.COV2.S vaccination and SARS-CoV-2 variants. TCRdb keeps only in-frame clones here, not all; method: immunoSEQ multiplex PCR. The data contain more than 350,000 clones, more than 80% of them singletons. Documented treatment: 15 to 20 received Ad26.COV2.S at low or high dose, single or two shots; 5 received placebo; per-sample allocation not given. The samples date from day 63 after the first vaccine or placebo injection. This sample comprised peripheral blood, obtained in a trial of Ad26.COV2.S vaccine versus placebo. Receptors were obtained from a person between 18 and 65 years old who received the Ad26.COV2.S COVID-19 vaccine or a placebo.

This chain links TRBV7-9 with TRBJ1-5; 7 bases line up with TRBD1. V gave up 4 bases and J gave up 0 bases; unmatched junction bases: 9. CDR1 is SEHNR, CDR2 FQNEAQ, per germline (reference sequence). The CDR3 contains 17 residues. The CDR3 bases are TGTGCCAGCAGCTATTGGACAGGACCTCCTAGCAATCAGCCCCAGCATTTT. This sequence encodes CASSYWTGPPSNQPQHF.

This sequence joins TRBV7-9 and TRBJ2-5, with TRBD2 matching over 11 bases. The V gene end was trimmed by 3 bases and the J gene end by 1 base; junction bases not matched to a gene: 4. The CDR3 is made up of 16 amino acids. CDR1 SEHNR and CDR2 FQNEAQ come from the germline V gene (reference sequence). The CDR3, as DNA: TGTGCCAGCAGCTTCTCACTAGCGGGAGCCCAAGAGACCCAGTACTTC. Translating gives CASSFSLAGAQETQYF.

The V and J genes are TRBV3-1 (or the pseudogene TRBV3-2) and TRBJ2-1; TRBD2 aligns across 9 bases. The ends lost 0 bases at V and 7 bases at J; junction bases unmatched: 13. The CDR3 is 18 amino acids. Germline CDR1 is LGHDT and CDR2 is YNNKEL (reference sequence). The CDR3 here is CASSQDARVAGAGNEQFF. The CDR3 region has the DNA TGTGCCAGCAGCCAAGATGCAAGGGTAGCGGGAGCGGGGAATGAGCAGTTCTTC.

In its sample, this clone was seen a few times. This rearrangement joins TRBV3-1 (or the pseudogene TRBV3-2) to TRBJ2-7; D is perhaps TRBD2 (6 bases). V was shortened by 2 bases and J by 3 bases, with 14 bases between the two germline ends. CDR3 length equals 15 residues. In germline, CDR1 is LGHDT, CDR2 YNNKEL (reference sequence). The CDR3 region has the DNA TGTGCCAGCAGCCAAATTACGGGGGAAGACTACGAGCAGTACTTC. Its protein is CASSQITGEDYEQYF.

This clone was picked up a small number of times. CDR3 nucleotides: TGTGCCAGCAGTCCCGGGACTAGCGGGGAAGCCTACAATGAGCAGTTCTTC. Amino acid sequence: CASSPGTSGEAYNEQFF. The chain recombines TRBV6-6 with TRBJ2-1; 13 nucleotides match TRBD2. The V segment lost 5 bases and the J segment 2 bases; nucleotides outside the gene matches: 6. The CDR3 totals 17 residues. Germline lookup yields CDR1 MNHNY and CDR2 SVGAGI (reference sequence).